The 21 T cell receptor beta chains presented below share a single source sample, sequenced in a study of blood T cell repertoires in COVID-19. Some clones are missing from TCRdb's copy, which holds only in-frame ones; the method was immunoSEQ multiplex PCR. The sample shows tens of thousands of clones, approximately 90% of them seen only once. Sequencing was done on a sample of peripheral blood. These receptors all come from a man aged 40-49 years with COVID-19, enrolled during active disease.

The chain uses TRBV9 and TRBJ1-4; maybe TRBD1 (5 bases). The CDR3 is made up of 16 amino acids. V lost 3 bases, J lost 3 bases, and 15 bases lay in between. From germline, CDR1 is SGDLS and CDR2 YYNGEE. The DNA of the CDR3 is TGTGCCAGCAGCGACGAATCGGGGGTCTCTAATGAAAAACTGTTTTTT. It translates to CASSDESGVSNEKLFF.

V gene TRBV21-1 combines with J gene TRBJ2-6; the D call TRBD2 from the table was never checked on the DNA. TRBV21-1 is shown as a pseudogene. This CDR3 has 15 residues. For the CDR3, the DNA is TGTGCCAGCAGCCTCCTTCTCCCTGGGGCCAACGTCCTGACTTTC. Residues: CASSLLLPGANVLTF.

The chain combines TRBV25-1 with TRBJ2-6; 8 bases are shared with TRBD1. Trimming removed 4 bases from V and 2 bases from J; junction bases left unmatched: 7. This CDR3 is 17 amino acids long. Germline lookup yields CDR1 MGHDK and CDR2 SYGVNS. In DNA, the CDR3 is TGTGCCAGCAGTGGCCAGGACAGGGTGGCTGGGGCCAACGTCCTGACTTTC. This codes for CASSGQDRVAGANVLTF.

The J gene is TRBJ1-2, the V gene TRBV28; D remains unclear. The CDR3 contains 11 residues. Trimming stripped 4 bases from V and 4 bases from J, with 4 bases between. From germline, CDR1 is MDHEN and CDR2 SYDVKM. The CDR3 DNA reads TGTGCCAGCAGTTCCTTCTATGGCTACACCTTC. Amino acids: CASSSFYGYTF.

V usage is TRBV10-3 and J usage is TRBJ2-5; D is uncertain. Per the germline V gene, CDR1 is ENHRY and CDR2 is SYGVKD. V was shortened by 2 bases and J by 0 bases, with 4 bases between the two germline ends. The CDR3 loop spans 13 amino acids. CDR3 in DNA: TGTGCCATCAGTGAGCCAGACCAAGAGACCCAGTACTTC. It translates to CAISEPDQETQYF.

The chain combines TRBV14 with TRBJ2-1; TRBD2 matches 7 bases. From germline, CDR1 is SGHDN and CDR2 FVKESK. The CDR3 consists of 16 residues. Trimming cost V 1 base and J 9 bases; bases outside gene matches: 12. The DNA for the CDR3 is TGTGCCAGCAGCCAAGTCACGACTAGCATACGGGGTGAGCAGTTCTTC. Amino acids: CASSQVTTSIRGEQFF. Variable domain in full (rest from reference TRBV14 and TRBJ2-1): EAGVTQFPSHSVIEKGQTVTLRCDPISGHDNLYWYRRVMGKEIKFLLHFVKESKQDESGMPNNRFLAERTGGTYSTLKVQPAELEDSGVYFCASSQVTTSIRGEQFFGPGTRLTVL.

The chain recombines TRBV18 with TRBJ2-5, with TRBD2 matching 8 bases. In germline, CDR1 is KGHSH, CDR2 LQKENI. The CDR3 contains 14 residues. V lost 3 bases to trimming and J lost 2 bases; unmatched junction nucleotides: 2. CDR3 DNA sequence: TGTGCCAGCTCACCTTCTAGCGGGCAAGAGACCCAGTACTTC. This codes for CASSPSSGQETQYF.

The chain joins TRBV28 to TRBJ2-7; TRBD2 agrees at 10 bases. The CDR3 has 12 amino acids. Germline V lookup: CDR1 MDHEN, CDR2 SYDVKM. The V and J ends lost 5 bases and 12 bases, in that order; junction bases with no gene match: 7. CDR3 sequence (DNA): TGTGCCAGCAGTAACCTAGCGGGAGCGCGGTACTTC. As protein: CASSNLAGARYF.

The V and J genes are TRBV4-1 and TRBJ2-7; D may be TRBD1 (6 bases). The germline V gene encodes CDR1 MGHRA and CDR2 YSYEKL. The CDR3 totals 15 residues. V lost 4 bases and J lost 0, with 13 bases in between. CDR3 bases: TGCGCCAGCAGCCCGCCTGACAGGTTCTCCTACGAGCAGTACTTC. It yields the protein CASSPPDRFSYEQYF.

This chain links TRBV25-1 with TRBJ1-4; the D gene is possibly TRBD1 (6 bases). The germline gives CDR1 MGHDK, CDR2 SYGVNS. V was clipped by 6 bases and J by 3 bases, with 8 bases between them. The CDR3 has 13 amino acids. The CDR3 DNA reads as TGTGCCAGCAGATGGGGGCCTAATGAAAAACTGTTTTTT. As protein: CASRWGPNEKLFF.

As regards this clone: The identical CDR3 is also encoded by other nucleotide sequences in the sample. The J gene is TRBJ2-1, the V gene TRBV2; possibly TRBD2 for D (5 bases). The CDR3 loop spans 16 amino acids. Trimming removed 5 bases at V and 0 bases at J, with 14 bases between. In germline, CDR1 is SNHLY, CDR2 FYNNEI. DNA for the CDR3: TGTGCCAGCAGTCTAGGTACGGGGAGCTCCTACAATGAGCAGTTCTTC. It yields the protein CASSLGTGSSYNEQFF.

This chain connects TRBV5-1 to TRBJ1-2, with D unclear. This CDR3 is built from 16 residues. V was pared by 0 bases and J by 3 bases, with 15 bases between. Germline assignment: CDR1 SGHRS and CDR2 YFSETQ. The CDR3 sequence is CASSLDSEARDYGYTF. The CDR3 DNA follows: TGCGCCAGCAGCTTGGACTCGGAGGCGCGTGACTATGGCTACACCTTC.

This chain links TRBV3-1 (or the pseudogene TRBV3-2) with TRBJ2-4; the match to TRBD2 covers 12 bases. Germline V gene data show CDR1 as LGHDT and CDR2 as YNNKEL (reference sequence). The junction had 4 bases not matched to a gene; V was cut back by 1 base and J by 0 bases. CDR3 length: 18 residues. The CDR3 coding sequence is TGTGCCAGCAGCCAAGGGGCTAGCGGGGGGGTAGCCAAAAACATTCAGTACTTC. It encodes CASSQGASGGVAKNIQYF.

This chain links TRBV19 with TRBJ1-4; D is unclear. This CDR3 has 16 amino acids. Looked up from germline, CDR1 is LNHDA and CDR2 is SQIVND (reference sequence). The germline V and J ends were trimmed by 3 bases and 7 bases, with 18 bases remaining between them. The CDR3 is CASSILALAHAEKLFF. CDR3 DNA sequence: TGTGCCAGTAGTATCCTCGCTTTGGCCCACGCTGAAAAACTGTTTTTT.

Comment on this clone: Compared with germline, one end of the junction differs, possibly owing to a read error. The chain links TRBV13 to TRBJ1-2; possibly TRBD1 for D (6 bases). The CDR3 is 11 residues long. Germline assignment: CDR1 PRHDT and CDR2 FYEKMQ (reference sequence). As DNA, the CDR3 is TGTGCCAGCAGCTGGTCCCGGGGGGCCGCCTTC. Amino acid sequence: CASSWSRGAAF.

The chain uses TRBV2 and TRBJ2-5; 11 nucleotides align to TRBD2. The junction had 9 bases not matched to a gene; V was cut back by 4 bases and J by 5 bases. The CDR3 is 16 amino acids. Germline-derived CDR1 and CDR2 are SNHLY and FYNNEI. The CDR3 DNA follows: TGTGCCAGCAGTGTTTCTAGCGGGGGGCCGACGGAGACCCAGTACTTC. It specifies CASSVSSGGPTETQYF.

This rearrangement joins TRBV2 to TRBJ2-2, with D perhaps matching TRBD1 (6 bases). CDR3 length: 14 amino acids. Per germline, CDR1 SNHLY and CDR2 FYNNEI. V lost 8 bases and J 2 bases, leaving 12 bases between the germline ends. CDR3 DNA sequence: TGTGCCAGCGGCCGGGACATCAACACCGGGGAGCTGTTTTTT. It specifies CASGRDINTGELFF.

J is TRBJ2-7 and V is TRBV7-9, with D possibly being TRBD2 (6 bases). Germline-derived CDR1 and CDR2 are SEHNR and FQNEAQ (reference sequence). The V end lost 4 bases, the J end lost 3 bases, and 16 bases lay between the germline ends. This CDR3 is 15 amino acids long. The CDR3 protein is CASSSDDGEDYEQYF. The CDR3 DNA reads TGTGCCAGCAGCTCCGATGACGGGGAGGACTACGAGCAGTACTTC. The entire variable domain, with the rest obtained from reference TRBV7-9 and TRBJ2-7, is as follows: DTGVSQNPRHKITKRGQNVTFRCDPISEHNRLYWYRQTLGQGPEFLTYFQNEAQLEKSRLLSDRFSAERPKGSFSTLEIQRTEQGDSAMYLCASSSDDGEDYEQYFGPGTRLTVT.

V and J are TRBV18 and TRBJ2-1; a weak D match, TRBD2 (5 bases). This CDR3 has 18 amino acids. Trimming took 6 bases from V and 0 from J, leaving 21 bases between them. CDR1 is KGHSH, CDR2 LQKENI, per germline. CDR3 nucleotide sequence: TGTGCCAGCTCCTTTAGGGATGTTGTGGAGGACTCCTACAATGAGCAGTTCTTC. Translating it yields CASSFRDVVEDSYNEQFF.

The CDR3 DNA follows: TGTGCCAGCAGCTTCGACCGGGTTGAGCAGTACTTC. Its translation: CASSFDRVEQYF. This chain uses TRBV13 with TRBJ2-7; D is undetermined. CDR3 length: 12 amino acids. Germline V CDR1 and CDR2: PRHDT, FYEKMQ (reference sequence). The V end was cut by 3 bases, the J end by 7 bases, with 10 bases between.

In its sample, this clone was seen a few times. The rearrangement joins TRBV11-3 to TRBJ2-3, with 7 bases identical to TRBD2. V shed 1 base, J shed 2 bases, and the junction held 3 bases outside the gene matches. Per germline, CDR1 SGHNT and CDR2 YENEEA. CDR3 length: 15 residues. The CDR3 DNA reads as TGTGCCAGCAGCTTAGGCCGGGACTACACAGATACGCAGTATTTT. Amino acids: CASSLGRDYTDTQYF. The complete variable domain, with remaining parts taken from reference TRBV11-3 and TRBJ2-3, reads EAGVVQSPRYKIIEKKQPVAFWCNPISGHNTLYWYLQNLGQGPELLIRYENEEAVDDSQLPKDRFSAERLKGVDSTLKIQPAELGDSAVYLCASSLGRDYTDTQYFGPGTRLTVL.